What follows is one T cell receptor beta chain and its context. This clonotype was counted at least ten times. Its binding antigen is unknown. Base qualities are not provided; no much larger clone lies one nucleotide away. Library construction relied on 5' RACE. The run used an Illumina HiSeq 2500. A second PCR of roughly 7 to 11 cycles was performed with a sample-barcoded 5' primer and a J-beta primer mix. A template-switch 5' adaptor carrying 12 random nucleotides introduced a unique molecular identifier onto each TCR beta cDNA molecule. Each sample yielded at least 3 million CDR3-containing paired-end reads. The Mint cDNA synthesis kit, primed by a TRBC-specific oligonucleotide, was used to synthesize first-strand cDNA from all RNA. All cDNA was treated with uracil-DNA glycosylase and then went through a first 18-cycle PCR with the universal primers M1SS and BC2_uni_R. The authors' analysis ran thus. Each sample was normalized by randomly selecting 1 million high-quality reads, each carrying a distinct molecular identifier. Instead of being binned into consensus sequences, reads with shared molecular identifiers were discarded. MiTCR, set to a Q25 quality threshold and the strictest error-elimination algorithm, was used for CDR3 identification, clonotype clustering and error correction. A nonparametric unseen species model with Euler transformation was used to estimate lower-bound total TCR beta diversity. TCRdb redid the processing of the public reads, applying fastp at Q25 and MiXCR, and retained in-frame beta chains. Records with the same CDR3 protein are collapsed into one entry carrying the most frequent genes and DNA. TCRdb, rather than the study authors, made the V and J calls. Counted in this sample were 1.5 million to 2 million distinct CDR3 sequences; over 25% of them appeared once. The biggest ten clones account for 7.7% of the sample.

The approximately 39 donors, aged about 6 to 95 years, were systemically healthy Caucasian individuals from Russia. Around 9.7 milliliters of peripheral blood were collected from each donor into EDTA-treated Vacutainer tubes. Ficoll-Paque density-gradient centrifugation was used to isolate PBMCs, with at least 6.5 million per sample. Trizol reagent was used to extract total RNA from PBMCs, with at least 5 micrograms per sample. For every donor, an aliquot of PBMCs went through flow cytometry to measure the percentages of naive CD45RAhigh/CD27high T cells. This sample was taken from a study of blood T cells in healthy people across ages (dated by TCRdb to 2015 to 2017). Broadly, across the study: Template switching captured roughly one uniquely barcoded TCR beta cDNA molecule per two T cells in model experiments. The donors were divided into four age groups: young (average about 16 years), middle-aged (under 40), aged (approximately 62) and long-lived (roughly 82). The study measured age-related changes in TCR beta repertoire diversity using deep sequencing normalized with unique cDNA molecular identifiers. To avoid experimental bias, donors of different ages were randomly spread across the sequencing lanes. The study analyzed two additional independent replicas of 1 million unique cDNA reads from the same blood draw for two donors, one aged 18 to 29 and one aged 80 or older. What the study reported, not specific to this receptor: Compared with the aged group, the long-lived group had more naive CD4+ T cells, fewer expanded clones and increased TCR diversity, suggesting age selection. Because the CMV infection status of the donors was unknown, age-related changes in expanded clonotypes may potentially have been confounded. A strong correlation was found between observed TCR beta diversity and the percentage of naive T cells measured by flow cytometry. Observed TCR beta diversity per million T cells fell roughly linearly with age, and a significant reduction was already apparent by age around 39. Estimates of total diversity based on one million sequenced T cells were regarded as lower bounds and as underestimates. Since profiling was done on bulk unsorted PBMCs, naive and antigen-experienced compartments could not be conclusively compared.

V is cut back by 6 bases and J by 5 bases, with 14 bases in the junction unmatched. The CDR1 and CDR2 encoded by the germline V gene are MNHEY and SVGAGI. Measured from the cysteine to the phenylalanine, the CDR3 is 16 residues long. CDR3 DNA only is kept here, 48 bases in frame from base 1. The chain was built from TRBV6-5 and TRBJ2-7; 9 middle bases align to TRBD2. What was sequenced was blood. This receptor was obtained from a woman under 40 in good health. In nucleotide form, the sequence is TGTGCCAGCAGCCGCAGGGGCGGGAGGGCGAAGAACGAGCAGTACTTC. This gives the protein CASSRRGGRAKNEQYF.